The entry below gives a single TCR beta chain sequence along with its context. CDR1 ENHRY and CDR2 SYGVKD come from the germline V gene. This CDR3 has 15 amino acids. J lost 3 bases, V lost 8 bases, and 9 bases had no gene match. The data are from a study of CD8 T cells in Susac syndrome. CD8+ and CD4+ T cells circulating in blood were sequenced for TCR beta. FACS was used to enrich TEMRA cells, whereas the CD8+ and CD4+ T cells were obtained by negative isolation. About 0.5 to 1 ug RNA was reverse transcribed with random hexamers. TCR beta CDR3 was amplified by immunoSEQ multiplex PCR. This amplification extended across 54 Vbeta and 13 Jbeta segments. TCRdb independently ran MiXCR on the immunoSEQ multiplex PCR reads; one entry per CDR3 protein. This sample has around 200,000 distinct CDR3 sequences, with 85% to 95% found just once.

The chain combines TRBV10-3 with TRBJ2-3, with 9 bases fitting TRBD2. The clonotype comes from a human donor in good health. The source material was CD4+ T cells from PBMCs. The CDR3 spells CAIEAGGTRTDTQYF. The DNA for the CDR3 is TGTGCCATCGAAGCGGGGGGTACCCGGACAGATACGCAGTATTTT.